This T cell receptor beta chain was profiled in a study of T cell responses to AZD1222 COVID-19 vaccine. The assay was immunoSEQ multiplex PCR, and TCRdb's table has in-frame clones only and misses some. Of under 75,000 clones listed, over 75% are singletons. As to this clone: The sample has other DNA sequences that encode this CDR3 too.

From germline, CDR1 is SGHDT and CDR2 YYEEEE. CDR3 length equals 14 residues. Deletions cut 3 bases from V and 3 bases from J, with 13 bases between. The chain links TRBV5-6 to TRBJ2-7; possible D gene TRBD1, 6 bases. Sequenced material: peripheral blood, taken on day 0 of AZD1222 vaccination. The TCR sequence derives from an adult in good health. The DNA of the CDR3 is TGTGCCAGCAGCTCACCGGGACAAGGCTACGAGCAGTACTTC. As protein: CASSSPGQGYEQYF.